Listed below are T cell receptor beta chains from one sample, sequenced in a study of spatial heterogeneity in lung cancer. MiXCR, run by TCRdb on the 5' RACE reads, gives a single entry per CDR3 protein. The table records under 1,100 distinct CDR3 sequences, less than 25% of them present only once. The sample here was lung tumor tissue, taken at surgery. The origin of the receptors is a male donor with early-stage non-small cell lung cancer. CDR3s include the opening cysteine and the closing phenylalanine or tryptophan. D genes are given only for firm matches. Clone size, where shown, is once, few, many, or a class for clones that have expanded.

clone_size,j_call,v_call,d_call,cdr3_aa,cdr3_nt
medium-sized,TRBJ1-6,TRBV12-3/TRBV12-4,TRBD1,CASSPTPPGGNSPLHF,TGTGCCAGCAGCCCTACTCCGCCAGGGGGTAATTCACCCCTCCACTTT
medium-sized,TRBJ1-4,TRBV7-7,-,CASSRIEQTEKLFF,TGTGCTAGCAGCCGGATTGAGCAGACTGAAAAACTGTTTTTT
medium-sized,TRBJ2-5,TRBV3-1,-,CASSQGIQETQYF,TGTGCCAGCAGCCAAGGGATCCAAGAGACCCAGTACTTC
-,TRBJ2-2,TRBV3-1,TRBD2,CASSQDPSGSGELFF,TGTGCCAGCAGCCAAGATCCTAGCGGGAGCGGGGAGCTGTTTTTT
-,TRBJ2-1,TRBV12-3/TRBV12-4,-,CASRPGMGEQFF,TGTGCCAGCAGGCCGGGGATGGGGGAGCAGTTCTTC
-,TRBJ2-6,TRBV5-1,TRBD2,CASSLDSGGAGANVLTF,TGCGCCAGCAGCTTGGACAGCGGGGGGGCTGGGGCCAACGTCCTGACTTTC
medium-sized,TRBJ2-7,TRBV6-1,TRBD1,CASRFGTVHF,TGTGCCAGCAGATTCGGGACAGTACACTTC
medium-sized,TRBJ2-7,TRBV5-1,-,CASSYTTAPGRGYEQYF,TGCGCCAGCAGCTACACCACGGCACCGGGGCGCGGATACGAGCAGTACTTC
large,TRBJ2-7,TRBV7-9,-,CASSPGRETDEQYF,TGTGCCAGCAGCCCCGGGCGCGAAACGGACGAGCAGTACTTC
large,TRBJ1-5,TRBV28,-,CASSSSQFGQPQHF,TGTGCCAGCAGTTCATCACAATTCGGTCAGCCCCAGCATTTT
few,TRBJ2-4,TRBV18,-,CASSPGYKNIQYF,TGTGCCAGCTCACCCGGGTACAAAAACATTCAGTACTTC
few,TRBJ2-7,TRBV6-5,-,CASSPRYSSYEQYF,TGTGCCAGCAGCCCACGCTATAGCTCCTACGAGCAGTACTTC
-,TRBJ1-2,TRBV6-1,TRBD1,CASSELRGTGGYTF,TGTGCCAGCAGTGAATTAAGGGGGACAGGGGGCTACACCTTC
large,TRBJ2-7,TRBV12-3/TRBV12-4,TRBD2,CASSWGGYEQYF,TGTGCCAGCAGCTGGGGGGGCTACGAGCAGTACTTC
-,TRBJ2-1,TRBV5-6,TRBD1,CASSAVRDRRQFF,TGTGCCAGCAGCGCCGTCCGGGACAGGAGGCAGTTCTTC
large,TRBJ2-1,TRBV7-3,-,CASSSGVGLYNEQFF,TGTGCCAGCAGCTCTGGGGTGGGGCTTTACAATGAGCAGTTCTTC
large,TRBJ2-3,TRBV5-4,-,CASSLGLDSTDTQYF,TGTGCCAGCAGCTTGGGGCTAGATAGCACAGATACGCAGTATTTT
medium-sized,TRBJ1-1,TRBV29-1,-,CSVQVGGAFF,TGCAGCGTTCAGGTCGGGGGAGCTTTCTTT
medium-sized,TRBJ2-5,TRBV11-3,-,CARKEETQYF,TGTGCCAGGAAAGAAGAGACCCAGTACTTC
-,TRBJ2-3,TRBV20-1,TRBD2,CSATVAAGGPGDTQYF,TGCAGTGCTACCGTTGCCGCGGGAGGGCCGGGGGATACGCAGTATTTT
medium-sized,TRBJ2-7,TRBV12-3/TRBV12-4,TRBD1,CASSSLGTGYTSDEQYF,TGTGCCAGCAGTTCCCTGGGGACAGGGTATACTTCGGACGAGCAGTACTTC
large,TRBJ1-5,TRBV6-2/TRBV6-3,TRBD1,CASSYGTGGYSNQPQHF,TGTGCCAGCAGTTACGGGACAGGGGGTTATAGCAATCAGCCCCAGCATTTT
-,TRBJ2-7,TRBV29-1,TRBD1,CSVEESGTGGIYEQYF,TGCAGCGTTGAAGAAAGCGGGACAGGGGGTATCTACGAGCAGTACTTC
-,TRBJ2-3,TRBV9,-,CASSLRTGEITDTQYF,TGTGCCAGCAGCCTCCGGACTGGAGAGATCACAGATACGCAGTATTTT
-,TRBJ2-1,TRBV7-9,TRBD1,CASSLGTGISSNEQFF,TGTGCCAGCAGTCTCGGGACAGGAATCTCTTCCAATGAGCAGTTCTTC
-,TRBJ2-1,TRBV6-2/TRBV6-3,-,CASTKSPSSLANEQFF,TGTGCCAGCACCAAAAGCCCGTCTAGCCTGGCTAATGAGCAGTTCTTC
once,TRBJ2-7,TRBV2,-,CASSFRDVAYF,TGTGCCAGCAGTTTCCGGGACGTCGCGTACTTC
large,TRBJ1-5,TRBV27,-,CASIQRGGSQPQHF,TGTGCCAGCATTCAAAGGGGGGGCAGTCAGCCCCAGCATTTT
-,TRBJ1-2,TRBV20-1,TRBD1,CSAGRGQNYGYTF,TGCAGTGCTGGGCGGGGACAGAACTATGGCTACACCTTC
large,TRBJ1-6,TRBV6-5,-,CASSWGDMYNSPLHF,TGTGCCAGCAGTTGGGGGGACATGTATAATTCACCCCTCCACTTT
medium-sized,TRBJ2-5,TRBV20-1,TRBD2,CSAGTSGGGQETQYF,TGCAGTGCTGGGACTAGCGGGGGGGGCCAAGAGACCCAGTACTTC
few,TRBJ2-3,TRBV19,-,CASSYDFSTDTQYF,TGTGCCAGTAGTTATGACTTTAGCACAGATACGCAGTATTTT
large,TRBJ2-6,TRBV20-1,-,CGILSGANVLTF,TGCGGAATACTGTCTGGGGCCAACGTCCTGACTTTC
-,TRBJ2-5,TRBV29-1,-,CSADGGVAQYF,TGCAGCGCGGACGGAGGGGTGGCCCAGTACTTC
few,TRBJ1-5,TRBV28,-,CASRDPDQPQHF,TGTGCCAGCCGGGACCCGGACCAGCCCCAGCATTTT
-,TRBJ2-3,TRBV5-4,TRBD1,CASSRTGGKDTQYF,TGTGCCAGCAGCAGGACAGGGGGCAAAGATACGCAGTATTTT
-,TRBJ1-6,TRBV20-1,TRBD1,CSALRTGGFDSPLHF,TGCAGTGCCCTTAGGACAGGGGGTTTTGATTCACCCCTCCACTTT
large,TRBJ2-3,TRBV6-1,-,CASTRAPNGDTQYF,TGTGCCAGCACGAGGGCACCCAATGGAGATACGCAGTATTTT
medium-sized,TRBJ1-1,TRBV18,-,CASSLANTEAFF,TGTGCCAGCTCACTGGCGAACACTGAAGCTTTCTTT
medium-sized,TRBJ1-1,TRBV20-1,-,CSASSRNFQNTEAFF,TGCAGTGCTTCGAGCAGGAACTTCCAGAACACTGAAGCTTTCTTT
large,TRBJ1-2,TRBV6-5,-,CASSYWRESNYGYTF,TGTGCCAGCAGTTACTGGAGGGAAAGTAACTATGGCTACACCTTC
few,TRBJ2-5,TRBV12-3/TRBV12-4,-,CASSFIWQETQYF,TGTGCCAGCAGTTTTATCTGGCAAGAGACCCAGTACTTC
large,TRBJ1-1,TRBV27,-,CASSLTDNTEAFF,TGTGCCAGCAGTTTAACGGATAACACTGAAGCTTTCTTT
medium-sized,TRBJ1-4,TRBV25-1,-,CASSEVLRGRKLFF,TGTGCCAGCAGTGAAGTGTTACGGGGGAGAAAACTGTTTTTT
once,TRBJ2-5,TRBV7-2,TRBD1,CASSLGGGTGETQYF,TGTGCCAGCAGCTTAGGTGGCGGGACAGGCGAGACCCAGTACTTC
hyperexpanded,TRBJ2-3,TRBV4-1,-,CASSQVTGTDTQYF,TGCGCCAGCAGCCAAGTGACAGGCACAGATACGCAGTATTTT
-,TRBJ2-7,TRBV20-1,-,CSARDLYGNYPYEQYF,TGCAGTGCTAGAGATCTGTACGGGAATTACCCCTACGAGCAGTACTTC
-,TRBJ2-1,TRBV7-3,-,CASSLTRGNNEQFF,TGTGCCAGCAGCTTAACGCGGGGCAACAATGAGCAGTTCTTC
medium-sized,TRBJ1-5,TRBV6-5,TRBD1,CASSRTGGPYSNQPQHF,TGTGCCAGCAGCCGAACAGGGGGCCCTTATAGCAATCAGCCCCAGCATTTT
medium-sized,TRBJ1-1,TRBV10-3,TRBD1,CAIKDDRGPGNTEAFF,TGTGCCATCAAGGACGACAGGGGGCCGGGGAACACTGAAGCTTTCTTT
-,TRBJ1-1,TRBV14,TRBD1,CASSQTGGRATEAFF,TGTGCCAGCAGCCAAACAGGGGGTCGTGCGACTGAAGCTTTCTTT
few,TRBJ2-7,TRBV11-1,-,CASSRNRASYEQYF,TGTGCCAGCAGCCGGAACAGGGCCTCCTACGAGCAGTACTTC
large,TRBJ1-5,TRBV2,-,CASSEGGNQPQHF,TGTGCCAGCAGTGAGGGTGGAAATCAGCCCCAGCATTTT
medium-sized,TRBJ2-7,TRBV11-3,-,CASSLVIADSYEQYF,TGTGCCAGCAGCTTAGTGATCGCCGACTCCTACGAGCAGTACTTC